Listed here are 13 T cell receptor beta chains from one sample, sequenced in a study of vaccination and CD4 T cells after COVID-19. Cultured CD4+ T cell DNA was sequenced using the Oncomine TCR Beta short-read assay. In TCRdb, the PCR reads were re-called with MiXCR into one record per CDR3 protein. The sample consists of around 16,000 distinct CDR3 sequences, roughly 54% of them appearing once. Indicated time point: late sampling 161 to 241 days after vaccination in three convalescent patients. Treatment defined: approximately 9-day PBMC culture with coronavirus spike peptide pools or control peptides (ViraFEST assay). The antigens for these receptors are not known. The sequenced sample was CD4+ T cells from blood, cultured in vitro, obtained about 7 months after SARS-CoV-2 vaccination. Source of these receptors: a human donor who had recovered from COVID-19.

This clonotype was counted a single time. The chain combines TRBV10-3 with TRBJ1-1; 8 nucleotides align to TRBD1. V trimming: 3 bases; J trimming: 0 bases; junction bases outside the gene matches: 3. From germline, CDR1 is ENHRY and CDR2 SYGVKD. This CDR3 region has 15 residues. CDR3: CAISDRQGMNTEAFF. The DNA for the CDR3 is TGTGCCATCAGTGATCGACAGGGGATGAACACTGAAGCTTTCTTT.

The V gene is TRBV19, the J gene TRBJ1-2; 10 nucleotides match TRBD1. V was pared by 6 bases and J by 6 bases, with 1 base of the junction left unmatched. Germline CDR1 is LNHDA and CDR2 is SQIVND (reference sequence). The CDR3 is 12 residues long. The DNA of the CDR3 is TGTGCCAGTAGAGACAGGGGGCATGGCTACACCTTC. This codes for CASRDRGHGYTF.

By share, this clonotype counts as medium-sized (0.01 to 0.1%). This sequence joins TRBV6-2 or TRBV6-3 and TRBJ1-2; perhaps TRBD1 as D (5 bases). Deletions cut 2 bases from V and 5 bases from J, with 12 bases between. The CDR3 extends over 14 amino acids. Germline lookup yields CDR1 MNHEY and CDR2 SVGEGT. This CDR3 reads CASSYQGTLYGYTF. CDR3 bases: TGTGCCAGCAGTTACCAGGGAACCCTATATGGCTACACCTTC.

The chain employs TRBV3-1 and TRBJ2-1; weak D call: TRBD2 (6 bases). Germline lookup yields CDR1 LGHDT and CDR2 YNNKEL (reference sequence). V dropped 4 bases and J dropped 0 bases, with 13 bases sitting between them. CDR3 size: 16 residues. The CDR3 nucleotides read TGTGCCAGCAGCCTTCTCCGGGGGAGCTCCTACAATGAGCAGTTCTTC. Translating it yields CASSLLRGSSYNEQFF.

Details on this clonotype: The junction departs from germline at one end; a sequencing error may be responsible. The chain is built from TRBV12-3 or TRBV12-4 and TRBJ1-1; 8 positions match TRBD1. The length of the CDR3 is 12 residues. CDR3 DNA sequence: TGTGCCAGCAGTTCGGGGACAGGTCGGAAGGGGTTT. The encoded protein is CASSSGTGRKGF.

This clonotype showed up just a few times. This chain joins TRBV20-1 and TRBJ2-5; 13 positions match TRBD2. Germline values: CDR1 DFQATT, CDR2 SNEGSKA (reference sequence). The ends lost 1 base at V and 5 bases at J; junction bases unmatched: 13. CDR3 length: 18 residues. CDR3 DNA sequence: TGCAGTGCTAGAGCCCCGACTAGCGGGGGGTGGCGTGGGGAGACCCAGTACTTC. This sequence encodes CSARAPTSGGWRGETQYF.

The chain is built from TRBV15 and TRBJ2-3; a possible D gene is TRBD2 (6 bases). Germline CDR1 and CDR2: LNHNV and YYDKDF (reference sequence). CDR3 length equals 15 residues. V shed 0 bases and J shed 4 bases, with 11 bases lying between them. The CDR3 reads CATSRDGLAPDTQYF. CDR3 DNA: TGTGCCACCAGCAGAGATGGGCTAGCGCCAGATACGCAGTATTTT.

The chain couples TRBV2 to TRBJ1-2, with D unclear. The length of the CDR3 is 12 residues. Germline V gene data show CDR1 as SNHLY and CDR2 as FYNNEI. Trimming pared 11 bases from V and 4 bases from J, leaving 14 bases between. The CDR3 DNA reads TGTGCCTCCTCCACAGCTGCCTATGGCTACACCTTC. Protein product: CASSTAAYGYTF.

The chain joins TRBV25-1 to TRBJ2-3; the match to TRBD1 covers 8 bases. Trimming cost V 6 bases and J 5 bases; bases outside gene matches: 4. CDR3 length equals 13 residues. Germline CDR1 and CDR2: MGHDK and SYGVNS. The CDR3 loop reads CASRGQALDTQYF. Written as DNA, the CDR3 is TGTGCCAGCAGGGGACAGGCACTAGATACGCAGTATTTT. The full variable domain, with the rest looked up from reference TRBV25-1 and TRBJ2-3, is EADIYQTPRYLVIGTGKKITLECSQTMGHDKMYWYQQDPGMELHLIHYSYGVNSTEKGDLSSESTVSRIRTEHFPLTLESARPSHTSQYLCASRGQALDTQYFGPGTRLTVL.

This clonotype was seen a handful of times. The gene calls are TRBV4-2 and TRBJ2-4, with D hard to call. CDR1 and CDR2 (germline): LGHNA, YNFKEQ. This CDR3 contains 13 residues. Trimming removed 3 bases from V and 1 base from J, with 4 bases in between. This chain's CDR3 is CASSQAAKNIQYF. The CDR3 DNA follows: TGTGCCAGCAGCCAGGCCGCCAAAAACATTCAGTACTTC.

V usage is TRBV7-3 and J usage is TRBJ2-5, with no clear D. The CDR3 extends over 13 amino acids. V lost 1 base and J 5 bases, leaving 8 bases between the germline ends. CDR1 and CDR2 from the germline V gene are SGHTA and FQGTGA. In nucleotides, the CDR3 is TGTGCCAGCAGCTTAAATTTCTGGGAGACCCAGTACTTC. As protein: CASSLNFWETQYF.

This chain joins TRBV7-8 and TRBJ2-7; a weak D match, TRBD2 (5 bases). The CDR3 extends over 12 amino acids. From germline, CDR1 is SGHVS and CDR2 FQNEAQ. The ends were cut back, 5 bases at V and 4 bases at J, with 9 bases in the middle. The CDR3 sequence is CASSLRRYEQYF. The CDR3 DNA is TGTGCCAGCAGCCTACGGAGGTACGAGCAGTACTTC.

Here the CDR3 DNA reads TGTGCCAGCAGCGCTGTTCTAGGGATGAGGGAGGAGCAGTACTTC. Encoded protein: CASSAVLGMREEQYF. This chain uses TRBV7-9 with TRBJ2-7; D is possibly TRBD2 (5 bases). Germline CDR1 is SEHNR and CDR2 is FQNEAQ (reference sequence). Between the trimmed V and J ends, which lost 5 bases and 7 bases, there was a span of 21 bases. The CDR3 spans 15 residues.